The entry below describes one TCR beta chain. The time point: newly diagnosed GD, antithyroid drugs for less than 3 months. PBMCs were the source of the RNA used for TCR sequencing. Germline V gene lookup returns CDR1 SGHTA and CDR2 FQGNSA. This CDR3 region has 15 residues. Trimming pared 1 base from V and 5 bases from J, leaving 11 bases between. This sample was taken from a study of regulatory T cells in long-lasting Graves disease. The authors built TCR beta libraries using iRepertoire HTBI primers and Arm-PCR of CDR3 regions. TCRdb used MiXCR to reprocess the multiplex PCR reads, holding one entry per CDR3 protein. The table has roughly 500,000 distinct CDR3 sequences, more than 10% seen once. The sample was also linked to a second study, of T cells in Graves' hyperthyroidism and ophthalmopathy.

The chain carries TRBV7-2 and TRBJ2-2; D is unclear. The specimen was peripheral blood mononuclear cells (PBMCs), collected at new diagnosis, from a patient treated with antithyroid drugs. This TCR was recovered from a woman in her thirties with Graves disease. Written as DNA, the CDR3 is TGTGCCAGCAGCTTAGAAGGGCTCCTAACCGGGGAGCTGTTTTTT. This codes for CASSLEGLLTGELFF.